This T cell receptor (beta chain) was observed in a study of blood T cell repertoires in COVID-19. Study at large: Samples representing acute and convalescent COVID-19 were sourced from the United States, Italy and Spain. PBMCs, B-cell-depleted T cells, or T cells were the source of the cDNA or gDNA that made up the material.

Original handling: The assay estimated nucleated cells by amplifying reference gene primers. Data came from immunoSEQ multiplex PCR; TCRdb stores just in-frame clones and leaves some out. V, J and clone size are those of that table, while D and trimming were read from the DNA. The sample consists of tens of thousands of clones, 80% to 90% of them appearing once. Trimming removed 2 bases from V and 6 bases from J, with 8 bases in between. The V gene's germline CDR1 is LGHNT and CDR2 FRNRAP. This CDR3 has 13 amino acids. The chain couples TRBV12-5 to TRBJ2-4; D remains ambiguous. The TCR comes from a human donor in a cohort sampled during active COVID-19. The sequencing input was peripheral blood. The CDR3 coding sequence is TGTGCTAGTGGTTTGTCACGGAGAAACATTCAGTACTTC. It specifies CASGLSRRNIQYF.